This T cell receptor beta chain comes out of a study of cytomegalovirus exposure and HLA in healthy donors (dated by TCRdb to 2015 to 2018). In terms of the full investigation: In an earlier analysis of 450 to 750 of the donors, less than 350 Gb of sequence data and some 100 million unique TCR beta sequences from about 190 million T cells were reported. An early release that covered roughly 600 HLA-typed donors contained around 300 gigabases of sequencing data and about 93 million unique TCR sequences. Of the 300 to 500 genotyped donors, less than 85% were placed in the genetic ancestry cluster associated with self-reported Caucasian donors. The study aimed to test whether signatures of past pathogen exposure could be identified by cataloging public T cell receptors. The study profiled the T cell repertoires of fewer than 850 subjects by immunosequencing and related them to cytomegalovirus serostatus. A separate validation cohort of roughly 110 different subjects was used in addition to the roughly 720-subject first cohort. The study combined high-throughput TCR immunosequencing, statistical association of individual TCRs with disease status, and machine learning to predict cytomegalovirus infection status. In a later analysis, previously published TCR beta repertoires from about 670 donors were re-analyzed and high-resolution HLA genotyping was added so that TCR occurrence patterns could be studied. Rather than using new phenotypic data, the later analysis identified candidate immune exposures from TCR beta sequences and from how often those sequences occurred across donors. To decide whether each TCR beta V gene segment behaved as functional or pseudogenic, an earlier analysis of some 540 of the donors relied on high-throughput TCR beta sequencing. Alongside the repertoire data, information on donor age, sex, ethnicity and CMV serostatus was compiled. Genome-wide SNP genotypes for about 65% of the 666 donors were used in a later genetic analysis, which treated that subset as a discovery cohort. All discovery cohort repertoires had been generated using a single sequencing platform. HLA typing covered class I and class II loci at four-digit resolution. Typing coverage differed by locus: A, B, C, DRB1 and DQB1 were typed in roughly 620-640 donors, DQA1 in 522, DPA1 in nearly 610, and DPB1 in approximately 450. A handful of DR-DQ haplotypes were handled as single units for association and clustering because linkage in the cohort was strong. Among some 410 genotyped donors of the cohort, an average of around 250,000 unique TCR beta nucleotide sequences was sequenced per donor, of which about 19% were non-productive. Broad study findings and their caveats: Some IMGT-functional V segments, including TRBV6-2 and TRBV6-3, could not be told apart with the 87-base-pair reads, so those segments were excluded. In both the original and validation cohorts, the classifier was reported to diagnose cytomegalovirus status with high specificity and sensitivity. A further reported finding was that TCR beta sequences accurately predicted the HLA-A and HLA-B alleles for most subjects in the first cohort. The authors suggested that the approach could potentially be extended to other disease states and immunological phenotypes. Around 16 rarely observed V segments, including chromosome 9 orphons, were excluded from the earlier analysis of several hundred of the donors because counts were too low. An association between a missense DCLRE1C variant and V-gene and J-gene trimming of TCR beta chains was found in a later genetic analysis and replicated in an independent cohort. In a later analysis, HLA-associated TCR beta chains showed more clonal expansion and lower generation probabilities than non-associated chains that were equally common. According to a later analysis, TCR association rates differed among HLA loci, with DRB1 alleles showing the most associated TCRs and HLA-C alleles showing the fewest. At a false discovery rate of 0.05, a later analysis linked 16,000 or so TCR beta sequences to specific HLA alleles. In a later genetic analysis, fewer N-insertions in productive TCRs were reported among donors in an Asian-associated ancestry cluster than the 666-donor mean. A later analysis reported that several top co-occurrence clusters appeared linked to parvovirus B19, influenza, CMV and Epstein-Barr virus. In the study, 164 TCR beta chains were listed as associated with cytomegalovirus. According to a later analysis, most CMV-associated TCR beta chains appeared to be HLA-restricted, and the HLA associations seemed to be driven largely by CMV exposure. A cluster of highly shared sequence variants was judged likely to be a technical artifact of the sequencing pipeline. Because HLA typing was missing for some donors at each locus, association tests included only the typed subset. Only TCR beta chains were sequenced in this cohort, and the absence of alpha or paired-chain data limited detectable features. Sequencing depth was assumed to be roughly uniform across donors in the presence/absence analyses, though that assumption may not hold. Linkage disequilibrium might explain the correlated functional status among segregating V segments, but an unknown experimental factor could not be ruled out. In an earlier analysis of approximately 590 of the donors, most TCR beta V segments were observed in productive rearrangements about 90% or about 30% of the time, broadly matching IMGT annotations. Most TCR sequences were seen in very few donors, while some public TCRs were found in many individuals. A few of the identified cytomegalovirus-associated TCR beta chains were confirmed in vitro to be specific for cytomegalovirus antigens. For the cohort, immune exposure information was limited to CMV serostatus. When HLA alleles, especially DR and DQ, strongly co-occurred, TCR associations were difficult to assign to individual alleles.

Concerning this clone: Its antigen target is currently unknown. Base-call qualities are not available, and no considerably larger clone is one nucleotide away.

The cohort was made up of approximately 670 healthy bone marrow donors. At the time of sampling, all cohort members were nominally healthy, though unrecorded immune exposures were likely present. The donor tested CMV seropositive, placing the donor among the 289 seropositive members of the cohort. Each donor provided a peripheral blood sample, and peripheral blood mononuclear cells were used for TCR beta sequencing. The Qiagen DNeasy Blood Extraction Kit was used to extract genomic DNA from the blood cell samples. Libraries were constructed by the immunoSEQ multiplex PCR assay. For the multiplex PCR, a mixture combining 60 forward primers for TCR Vbeta segments and 13 reverse primers for TCR Jbeta segments was used. Amplification of the CDR3 region of rearranged TCR beta genes was performed with a multiplex PCR assay on genomic DNA. The Illumina HiSeq System was used to sequence the amplified TCR beta libraries as 87-base-pair reads. The source study handled its data this way. A later analysis counted about 80 million unique TCR beta chains across the 500 to 850 repertoires, and some 12 million of these chains were shared by at least two donors. Raw reads were error-corrected and collapsed into unique sequences by a nearest-neighbor algorithm in which closely related sequences were merged to remove PCR and sequencing errors. CDR3 sequences were aligned to IMGT reference sequences to assign V, D and J gene segments. For a sequence to be retained, a match of at least six nucleotides was required to both a V gene segment and a J gene segment. A rearrangement counted as productive if the CDR3 had no stop codons and remained in frame with V and J, and every other rearrangement counted as non-productive. CDR3 was defined by IMGT convention, running from the second conserved V-encoded cysteine to the conserved J-encoded phenylalanine. Sequences without an unambiguous match to a single V gene segment were excluded from the earlier analysis of several hundred of the donors. In an earlier analysis of about 590 of the donors, a V segment was called functional when productive rearrangements were above 56.7%, and segregating when the standard deviation between donors exceeded 5%. A statistical classification framework was developed to diagnose cytomegalovirus status using the catalog of TCR beta chain sequences. A later analysis assigned V and J genes by comparing TCR nucleotide sequences with IMGT/GENE-DB human TR gene sequences. Using the TCRdist pipeline, a later analysis assigned CDR3 sequences along with most-parsimonious VDJ recombination scenarios. In a later analysis, each TCR beta chain was defined by its CDR3 amino acid sequence together with its V-gene family, and reads without a unique V-gene family were excluded. To address suspected cross-contamination and a sequencing artifact, a later analysis removed 450 to 700 highly shared, low-generation-probability nucleotide sequences. In a later analysis, a clonal expansion index was calculated for each public chain from normalized within-repertoire ranks of inferred template counts. In a later analysis, generation probabilities were computed using a VDJ recombination model fitted to out-of-frame rearrangements, and the results were checked against IGoR. In a later analysis, hypergeometric tests were used to score TCR-TCR, TCR-HLA and TCR-CMV co-occurrence, with a repertoire-size bias correction applied to TCR pairs. A later analysis estimated false discovery rates by permuting HLA or CMV assignments 20 times. In a later analysis, co-occurring TCRs were grouped using DBSCAN, and TCRdist sequence similarity was added for clustering within HLA-allele-positive subsets. Co-occurrence clustering excluded repertoires with fewer than 30,000 or more than 120,000 public chains, plus five with anomalous nucleotide sharing. TCRdb took this table from immuneACCESS and kept in-frame rearrangements with V and J called. Such tables lack part of the clones; where checked against another copy, unresolved V genes explain under half of the gap, and the rest is unexplained. Clonal size and the V and J genes are those of that table, whereas D and trimming came from the DNA. The sample includes 99,000 or so clones, with less than 85% observed a single time. The leading ten clones occupy around 8.4% of the sample.

V was cut back by 4 bases and J by 2 bases, leaving a gap of 12 bases between them. CDR1 and CDR2 (MGHRA, YSYEKL) derive from the germline V gene. The CDR3, from cysteine to phenylalanine, totals 14 residues. Solely the CDR3 DNA is kept, with 42 bases framed from the first base. This receptor was taken from a man aged 35 to 55 in good health and CMV-seropositive. The rearrangement joined TRBV4-1 to TRBJ2-7, with no confident D gene call. Sequenced material: PBMCs. The nucleotide sequence reads as follows: TGCGCCAGCAGCCTCCCCCAGGCCGCCTACGAGCAGTACTTC. The encoded protein is CASSLPQAAYEQYF.